This T cell receptor beta chain comes out of a study of blood T cell repertoires in COVID-19. The CDR3 runs to 15 residues. Germline-derived CDR1 and CDR2 are SGHNT and YYREEE (reference sequence). Trimming took off 0 bases at V and 7 bases at J, with 11 bases between the two ends. Clones were sequenced by immunoSEQ multiplex PCR, and TCRdb holds only the in-frame ones, with some missing. The sample comprises 250,000 to 350,000 clones, 88% of which are singletons, and around 0.92% rests with the top ten. The source material was PBMCs or T cells enriched from blood (not recorded which). The receptor's source is a woman aged 30 to 39 who had recovered from COVID-19. V and J are TRBV5-4 and TRBJ1-6, with D perhaps TRBD1 (6 bases). In DNA, the CDR3 is TGTGCCAGCAGCTTGGACGCGGGGGCGAATTCACCCCTCCACTTT. Translated, it gives CASSLDAGANSPLHF.